Shown below are 2 T cell receptor beta chains from a single sample sequenced in a study of blood T cell repertoires in COVID-19. Here immunoSEQ multiplex PCR was the method, and the copy in TCRdb shows in-frame clones only, minus some. The sample shows 90,000 to 100,000 clones, less than 85% of them seen only once. Specimen: peripheral blood. These TCRs come from an older woman with acute or convalescent COVID-19.

This clone was counted only a few times. The chain couples TRBV27 to TRBJ1-2, with D unresolved. The CDR3 runs to 15 residues. V lost 4 bases and J 4 bases, leaving 16 bases between the germline ends. The V gene's germline CDR1 is MNHEY and CDR2 SMNVEV (reference sequence). The CDR3 nucleotides read TGTGCCAGCAGTTGGTCAGGTGCCGGTAGCTATGGCTACACCTTC. Residues: CASSWSGAGSYGYTF.

The chain employs TRBV5-1 and TRBJ2-1; 9 positions match TRBD2. The germline CDR1 and CDR2 sequences are SGHRS and YFSETQ. CDR3 length equals 15 residues. V lost 4 bases, J lost 2 bases, and 4 bases stayed unmatched. The CDR3 spells CASSPSGATYNEQFF. The CDR3 nucleotides are TGCGCCAGCAGCCCTAGCGGGGCTACCTACAATGAGCAGTTCTTC.